The sequence of this T cell receptor (beta chain) was determined in a study of T cell changes during pregnancy in multiple sclerosis (dated by TCRdb to about 2019). A note on the overall study: The study examined how the T cell repertoire changed over the course of pregnancy in women with multiple sclerosis.

For this clone: Its antigen is currently not known. One junction end disagrees with the germline gene, perhaps due to a read error.

CDR3 length: 15 amino acids, cysteine to phenylalanine. Just CDR3 DNA is preserved here, 45 bases in frame from base 1. CDR1 and CDR2, per the germline V gene, are SGHTA and FQGNSA. Receptor amplification or capture employed the immunoSEQ multiplex PCR assay. TCRdb took over this immuneACCESS table, retaining in-frame rearrangements with V and J assigned. Such tables are incomplete; in checked studies, under half of the missing clones stem from an unresolved V gene, and the remainder is unexplained. The sample profile shows over 45,000 clones; approximately 90% of them were found once. The ten largest clones represent 0.45% to 0.6% of the sample.

This receptor chain uses TRBV7-2 and TRBJ2-3, with TRBD2 identical over 7 junction bases. The specimen comprised CD4+ T cells from peripheral blood mononuclear cells, sampled after pregnancy. This clonotype originated in a female donor with multiple sclerosis, enrolled in a pregnancy study. CDR3 region: CASSLLGGVSLVEGF. The DNA sequence is TGTGCCAGCAGCTTGCTGGGGGGGGTTAGCCTCGTGGAAGGTTTT.